This T cell receptor beta chain comes out of a study of T-cell reconstitution after alpha-beta-depleted transplantation in children. Study-level findings and limits: Reportedly, only several hundred clones from non-depleted graft cells drove alpha-beta T-cell counts at about two months.

In this sample, this clonotype turned up a few times. Antigen specificity is unknown. The CDR3 totals 13 residues. The germline V gene has CDR1 SNHLY and CDR2 FYNNEI. The V and J ends lost 7 bases and 1 base, in that order; junction bases with no gene match: 2. Molecular barcoding with unique molecular identifiers was used for the TCRbeta library. Via MiXCR, TCRdb re-called the PCR reads, giving one row per CDR3 protein. The sample includes some 830,000 distinct CDR3 sequences, around 15% of them seen just once. The sample consisted of PBMCs, mostly from graft donor cells, taken 360 days after TCRalphabeta/CD19-depleted stem cell transplant. This receptor was identified in a male patient younger than 18 who had a stem cell transplant for acute lymphoblastic leukemia, so the T cells may come from the graft donor. V is TRBV2 and J is TRBJ1-1; TRBD1 agrees at 8 bases. CDR3 residues: CASTGTGNTEAFF. The CDR3 nucleotides are TGTGCCAGCACTGGGACAGGGAACACTGAAGCTTTCTTT.